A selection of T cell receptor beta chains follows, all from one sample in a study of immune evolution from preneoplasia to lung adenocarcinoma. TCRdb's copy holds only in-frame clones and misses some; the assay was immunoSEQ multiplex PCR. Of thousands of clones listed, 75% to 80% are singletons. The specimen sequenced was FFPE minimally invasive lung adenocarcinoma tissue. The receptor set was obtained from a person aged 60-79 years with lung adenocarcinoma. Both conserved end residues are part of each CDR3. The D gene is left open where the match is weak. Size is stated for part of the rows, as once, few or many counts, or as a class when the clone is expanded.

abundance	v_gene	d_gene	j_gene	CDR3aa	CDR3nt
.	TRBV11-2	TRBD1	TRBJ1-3	CASSPSRDRESGNTIYF	TGTGCCAGCAGTCCATCCCGGGACAGGGAATCTGGAAACACCATATATTTT
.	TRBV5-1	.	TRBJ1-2	CASSLEARYGYTF	TGCGCCAGCAGCTTGGAGGCCCGCTATGGCTACACCTTC
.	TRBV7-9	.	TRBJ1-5	CASSLGEGNQPQHF	TGTGCCAGCAGCTTAGGGGAGGGCAATCAGCCCCAGCATTTT
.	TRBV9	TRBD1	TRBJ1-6	CASSVGQGGSPLHF	TGTGCCAGCAGCGTAGGGCAGGGGGGTTCACCCCTCCACTTT
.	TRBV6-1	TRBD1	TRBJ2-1	CASSEGQGPHNEQFF	TGTGCCAGCAGTGAAGGACAGGGCCCGCACAATGAGCAGTTCTTC
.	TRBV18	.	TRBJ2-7	CASSPIGGNEQYF	TGTGCCAGCTCACCTATTGGAGGGAACGAGCAGTACTTC
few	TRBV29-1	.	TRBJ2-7	CSVETAYEQYF	TGCAGCGTTGAAACAGCTTACGAGCAGTACTTC
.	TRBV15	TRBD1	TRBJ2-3	CATSGRLDRAYTDTQYF	TGTGCCACCAGCGGAAGGCTCGACAGGGCCTACACAGATACGCAGTATTTT
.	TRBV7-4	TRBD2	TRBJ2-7	CASSSAPSGGPYEQYF	TGTGCCAGCAGCTCCGCCCCTAGCGGGGGACCCTACGAGCAGTACTTC
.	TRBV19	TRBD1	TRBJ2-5	CASSPGQGEWSQETQYF	TGTGCCAGTAGTCCAGGCCAGGGGGAATGGTCCCAAGAGACCCAGTACTTC
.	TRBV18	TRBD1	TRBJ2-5	CASSPGTGGPLETQYF	TGTGCCAGCTCACCAGGGACAGGGGGCCCGTTGGAGACCCAGTACTTC
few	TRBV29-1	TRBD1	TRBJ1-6	CSVGQGEGSPLHF	TGCAGCGTAGGACAGGGGGAAGGGTCACCCCTCCACTTT
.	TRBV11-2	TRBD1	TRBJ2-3	CASSKGQGRTDTQYF	TGTGCCAGCAGCAAGGGACAGGGGAGGACAGATACGCAGTATTTT
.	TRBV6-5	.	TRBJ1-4	CASSYRATDEKLFF	TGTGCCAGCAGTTACCGGGCGACGGATGAAAAACTGTTTTTT
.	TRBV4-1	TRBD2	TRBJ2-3	CASSQAPLAGAVDTQYF	TGCGCCAGCAGCCAAGCCCCGCTAGCGGGGGCCGTAGATACGCAGTATTTT
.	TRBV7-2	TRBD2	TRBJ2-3	CASSSLAGGEGTQYF	TGTGCCAGCAGCTCACTAGCGGGGGGGGAAGGAACGCAGTATTTT
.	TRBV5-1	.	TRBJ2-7	CASSGPGQVFSGAYEQYF	TGCGCCAGCAGTGGCCCCGGACAGGTCTTTAGCGGGGCCTACGAGCAGTACTTC
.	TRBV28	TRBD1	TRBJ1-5	CASSLWTGVFNQPQHF	TGTGCCAGCAGTTTATGGACAGGGGTATTCAATCAGCCCCAGCATTTT
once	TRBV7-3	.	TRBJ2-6	CASSLGAGANVLTF	TGTGCCAGCAGCTTGGGGGCTGGGGCCAACGTCCTGACTTTC
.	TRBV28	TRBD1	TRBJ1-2	CASSTTSRGQVYGYTF	TGTGCCAGCAGTACAACCTCGAGGGGGCAGGTCTATGGCTACACCTTC
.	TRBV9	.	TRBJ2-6	CASRQGSSGANVLTF	TGTGCCAGCAGACAGGGAAGCTCTGGGGCCAACGTCCTGACTTTC
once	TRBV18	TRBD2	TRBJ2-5	CASSLGLAGQETQYF	TGTGCCAGCTCATTGGGACTAGCGGGGCAAGAGACCCAGTACTTC
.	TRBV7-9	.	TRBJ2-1	CASSLARVAYNEQFF	TGTGCCAGCAGCTTAGCGCGGGTAGCCTACAATGAGCAGTTCTTC